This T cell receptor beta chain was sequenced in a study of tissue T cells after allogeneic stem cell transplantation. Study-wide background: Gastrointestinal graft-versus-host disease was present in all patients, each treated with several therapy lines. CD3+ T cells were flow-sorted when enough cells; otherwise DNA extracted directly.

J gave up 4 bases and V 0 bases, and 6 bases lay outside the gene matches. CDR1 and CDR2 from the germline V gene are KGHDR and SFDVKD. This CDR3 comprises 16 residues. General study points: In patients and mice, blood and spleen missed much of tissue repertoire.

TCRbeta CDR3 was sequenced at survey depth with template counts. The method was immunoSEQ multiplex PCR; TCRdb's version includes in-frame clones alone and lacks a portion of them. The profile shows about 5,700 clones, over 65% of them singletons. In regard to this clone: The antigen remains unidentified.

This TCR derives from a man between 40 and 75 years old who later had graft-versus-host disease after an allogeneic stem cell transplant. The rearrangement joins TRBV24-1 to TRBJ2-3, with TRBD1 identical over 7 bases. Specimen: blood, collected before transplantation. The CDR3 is CATSDLVRGKADTQYF. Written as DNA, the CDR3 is TGTGCCACCAGTGATTTGGTCAGGGGGAAGGCAGATACGCAGTATTTT.